One and the same sample provided the 13 T cell receptor beta chains below, sequenced in a study of response to subunit inactivated influenza vaccine. In TCRdb, the RT-PCR reads were re-called with MiXCR into one record per CDR3 protein. The sample lists around 580,000 distinct CDR3 sequences, about 11% occurring once. The specimen was PBMCs from blood, collected on the day of vaccination. These receptors were collected from a man aged 50 to 59 who received an inactivated influenza vaccine.

The chain is built from TRBV4-3 and TRBJ2-1; 8 bases align to TRBD2. Germline assignment: CDR1 LGHNA and CDR2 YSLEER. CDR3 size: 16 residues. Unmatched junction bases numbered 8, after V lost 0 bases and J lost 7 bases. CDR3 DNA sequence: TGCGCCAGCAGCCAAGAAGCAGCGGGAGCGAGAAATGAGCAGTTCTTC. Translated, it gives CASSQEAAGARNEQFF.

The chain recombines TRBV6-2 or TRBV6-3 with TRBJ2-7; D possibly corresponds to TRBD2 (5 bases). V was clipped by 8 bases and J by 4 bases, with 24 bases between them. CDR3 length: 16 residues. Germline V gives CDR1 MNHEY, CDR2 SVGEGT. In nucleotides, the CDR3 is TGTGCCAGCGATTCCCCGACTAACCCTAAGGTATACGAGCAGTACTTC. As protein: CASDSPTNPKVYEQYF.

This chain connects TRBV4-2 to TRBJ1-2, with 7 bases matching TRBD1. The length of the CDR3 is 15 residues. The V gene's germline CDR1 is LGHNA and CDR2 YNFKEQ. V was pared by 0 bases and J by 8 bases, with 9 bases of the junction left unmatched. DNA of the CDR3: TGTGCCAGCAGCCAAGATAGGGCAGGGGGAAACGGCTACACCTTC. The encoded protein is CASSQDRAGGNGYTF.

This clonotype has at least ten counts. This rearrangement joins TRBV6-2 or TRBV6-3 to TRBJ2-7; D might be TRBD2 (5 bases). From germline, CDR1 is MNHEY and CDR2 SVGEGT. The CDR3 extends over 13 amino acids. V was pared by 7 bases and J by 3 bases, with 13 bases between. CDR3 DNA sequence: TGTGCCAGCACCGGAGGAGCGGACTACGAGCAGTACTTC. Translated, it gives CASTGGADYEQYF.

This clonotype was recorded a few times. This sequence joins TRBV14 and TRBJ2-7; TRBD1 aligns across 9 bases. After removal of 6 bases from V and 3 bases from J, the junction contained 3 bases not matched to a gene. Germline V lookup: CDR1 SGHDN, CDR2 FVKESK. CDR3 length: 13 amino acids. For the CDR3, the DNA is TGTGCCAGCAGACAGGGGGCAAACTACGAGCAGTACTTC. Translated, it gives CASRQGANYEQYF.

The table lists this clonotype with many counts. The chain links TRBV12-3 or TRBV12-4 to TRBJ2-5; TRBD1 matches 8 bases. Trimming removed 1 base from V and 5 bases from J; junction bases left unmatched: 3. This CDR3 is 14 amino acids long. Here the CDR3 DNA reads TGTGCCAGCAGTTTAGTCCGACAGGGGGAGACCCAGTACTTC. Translated, it gives CASSLVRQGETQYF.

This clonotype was found many times. This chain connects TRBV28 to TRBJ2-7, with TRBD1 identical over 8 bases. Looked up from germline, CDR1 is MDHEN and CDR2 is SYDVKM. After removal of 6 bases from V and 1 base from J, the junction contained 8 bases not matched to a gene. This CDR3 contains 15 residues. The CDR3 DNA reads as TGTGCCAGCAGAGCTACAGGGGGTAGTTCCTACGAGCAGTACTTC. Amino acid sequence: CASRATGGSSYEQYF.

The rearrangement links TRBV10-3 to TRBJ2-6; D is tentatively TRBD1 or TRBD2 (6 bases each). The germline V gene encodes CDR1 ENHRY and CDR2 SYGVKD. CDR3 size: 18 residues. Trimming cost V 3 bases and J 1 base, with 16 bases left between them. The CDR3 loop is CAISESGGRGSGANVLTF. The CDR3 bases are TGTGCCATCAGTGAATCCGGGGGCAGGGGATCTGGGGCCAACGTCCTGACTTTC.

CDR3 nucleotide sequence: TGCAGTGCTACCCCTCCGGGACAGGGGTACTCCTACGAGCAGTACTTC. Protein: CSATPPGQGYSYEQYF. This rearrangement joins TRBV20-1 to TRBJ2-7, with 10 bases aligning to TRBD1. From germline, CDR1 is DFQATT and CDR2 SNEGSKA (reference sequence). V gave up 4 bases and J gave up 0 bases; unmatched junction bases: 9. The CDR3 is 16 amino acids.

In this sample, this clonotype turned up a few times. The CDR3 DNA reads as TGTGCCAGCAGTTACCTCGACAACTACGAGCAGTACTTC. Protein product: CASSYLDNYEQYF. This chain links TRBV6-2 or TRBV6-3 with TRBJ2-7; D is unclear. Trimming cost V 2 bases and J 3 bases, with 8 bases left between them. CDR1 MNHEY and CDR2 SVGEGT come from the germline V gene. There are 13 residues in the CDR3.

This clonotype was counted ten times or more. The rearrangement uses TRBV7-9 and TRBJ2-3; tentative D call: TRBD1 (6 bases). The CDR3 consists of 16 residues. V was shortened by 2 bases and J by 2 bases, with 14 bases between the two germline ends. CDR1 and CDR2 (germline): SEHNR, FQNEAQ (reference sequence). As DNA, the CDR3 is TGTGCCAGCAGCTTACCTCCGGGACACCTCACAGATACGCAGTATTTT. This codes for CASSLPPGHLTDTQYF.

This clonotype was found a few times. The chain joins TRBV7-6 to TRBJ2-5, with 10 bases aligning to TRBD2. The CDR3 extends over 17 amino acids. Germline V gives CDR1 SGHVS, CDR2 FNYEAQ. V was pared by 2 bases and J by 1 base, with 7 bases of the junction left unmatched. Here the CDR3 reads CASSLISGGIFQETQYF. For the CDR3, the DNA is TGTGCCAGCAGCTTAATTAGCGGGGGGATATTCCAAGAGACCCAGTACTTC.

The chain carries TRBV10-3 and TRBJ2-1, with D possibly being TRBD1 (5 bases). The V gene lost 6 bases and the J gene lost 11 bases, with 14 bases spanning the gap. The CDR3 totals 12 residues. Germline assignment: CDR1 ENHRY and CDR2 SYGVKD. The CDR3, as DNA: TGTGCCATCAGGATTGCCCAGGGAAAGCAGTTCTTC. Translated, it gives CAIRIAQGKQFF.